A single sample gave rise to the 21 T cell receptor beta chains below, sequenced in a study of cytomegalovirus exposure and HLA in healthy donors. Researchers ran the PCR with 60 Vbeta and 13 Jbeta primers. Here immunoSEQ multiplex PCR was the method, and the copy in TCRdb shows in-frame clones only, minus some. The table lists 120,000 to 150,000 clones, around three quarters of them singletons. Sequencing was carried out using PBMCs. The receptors shown here come from a young man in good health and CMV-seronegative.

This chain uses TRBV18 with TRBJ1-4; TRBD1 matches at 8 bases. CDR1 and CDR2 from the germline V gene are KGHSH and LQKENI. The ends lost 3 bases at V and 5 bases at J; junction bases unmatched: 2. The CDR3 is 14 amino acids. The CDR3 sequence: CASSPQGANEKLFF. CDR3 DNA sequence: TGTGCCAGCTCACCCCAGGGGGCGAATGAAAAACTGTTTTTT. Together with reference TRBV18 and TRBJ1-4, the CDR3 gives the full variable domain: NAGVMQNPRHLVRRRGQEARLRCSPMKGHSHVYWYRQLPEEGLKFMVYLQKENIIDESGMPKERFSAEFPKEGPSILRIQQVVRGDSAAYFCASSPQGANEKLFFGSGTQLSVL.

The rearrangement uses TRBV19 and TRBJ1-6, with 10 bases identical to TRBD1. CDR1 is LNHDA and CDR2 is SQIVND in the germline V gene (reference sequence). The ends lost 6 bases at V and 1 base at J; junction bases unmatched: 12. There are 19 residues in the CDR3. The CDR3: CASRRFGTGVSSYNSPLHF. Written as DNA, the CDR3 is TGTGCCAGTAGACGATTCGGGACAGGGGTATCATCCTATAATTCACCCCTCCACTTT.

The chain links TRBV18 to TRBJ2-6; 7 nucleotides align to TRBD1. V shed 3 bases, J shed 4 bases, and the junction held 6 bases outside the gene matches. CDR1 KGHSH and CDR2 LQKENI come from the germline V gene. This CDR3 has 16 amino acids. CDR3 nucleotides: TGTGCCAGCTCACCGACGACAGGGACCGGGGCCAACGTCCTGACTTTC. Residues: CASSPTTGTGANVLTF.

V usage is TRBV11-1 and J usage is TRBJ2-2; no clear D. The CDR3 is 14 amino acids. The germline V and J ends were trimmed by 1 base and 1 base, with 4 bases remaining between them. Germline lookup yields CDR1 SGHAT and CDR2 FQDESV (reference sequence). The CDR3 nucleotides read TGTGCCAGCAGCTTAGTTCTGAACACCGGGGAGCTGTTTTTT. Translation gives CASSLVLNTGELFF.

The J gene is TRBJ2-3, the V gene TRBV9; 7 nucleotides agree with TRBD1. V was pared by 3 bases and J by 5 bases, with 6 bases of the junction left unmatched. The CDR3 extends over 14 amino acids. Germline assignment: CDR1 SGDLS and CDR2 YYNGEE. The CDR3 reads CASSAQGKGDTQYF. In DNA, the CDR3 is TGTGCCAGCAGCGCACAGGGGAAGGGAGATACGCAGTATTTT.

The table lists this clone with a count of one. The J gene is TRBJ1-6, the V gene TRBV21-1; the D call TRBD1 from the table was never checked on the DNA. TRBV21-1 is given as a pseudogene. This CDR3 is built from 17 residues. DNA of the CDR3: TGTGCCAGCAGCCCAACAGGGGAAGAGTCCTATAATTCACCCCTCCACTTT. Its translation: CASSPTGEESYNSPLHF.

The chain links TRBV11-3 to TRBJ2-2, with D unclear. From germline, CDR1 is SGHNT and CDR2 YENEEA. The CDR3 spans 13 residues. Trimming took off 5 bases at V and 4 bases at J, with 8 bases between the two ends. The chain's CDR3 is CASSLVLTGELFF. CDR3 coding DNA: TGTGCCAGCAGCCTCGTCCTCACCGGGGAGCTGTTTTTT.

This clone showed up just a few times. This sequence joins TRBV5-5 and TRBJ1-1, with 8 bases matching TRBD1. CDR1 is SGHKS, CDR2 YYEKEE, per germline (reference sequence). The CDR3 covers 13 residues. V lost 4 bases and J lost 4; bases outside the gene matches: 3. CDR3 bases: TGTGCCAGCAGCCCGGGGACAGGCACTGAAGCTTTCTTT. Translating it yields CASSPGTGTEAFF.

The rearrangement joins TRBV14 to TRBJ1-1, with 7 bases identical to TRBD1. J lost 11 bases, V lost 3 bases, and 12 bases had no gene match. This CDR3 has 14 residues. In germline, CDR1 is SGHDN, CDR2 FVKESK. The CDR3 DNA reads as TGTGCCAGCAGCCAGGCGCAAAGGTCAGGGGGGGCTTTCTTT. It translates to CASSQAQRSGGAFF.

The chain uses TRBV14 and TRBJ2-4; D is unresolved. This CDR3 spans 13 amino acids. Trimming shortened V by 4 bases and J by 6 bases, and 10 bases separated the two germline ends. Germline V gene data show CDR1 as SGHDN and CDR2 as FVKESK. In nucleotides, the CDR3 is TGTGCCAGCAGCCCGGGTTTGGGAAACATTCAGTACTTC. It encodes CASSPGLGNIQYF.

This clone has a single count. V is TRBV7-8 and J is TRBJ1-1; D is undetermined. Germline V lookup: CDR1 SGHVS, CDR2 FQNEAQ. CDR3 length: 15 amino acids. Trimming shortened V by 8 bases and J by 7 bases, and 23 bases separated the two germline ends. CDR3 amino acids: CASLYVGAPEGEAFF. The CDR3 nucleotides read TGTGCCAGCCTCTACGTGGGCGCGCCGGAGGGTGAAGCTTTCTTT.

V gene TRBV5-1 combines with J gene TRBJ1-1, with D maybe TRBD1 (5 bases). Trimming left V 0 bases short and J 5 bases short, with 14 bases between. The CDR3 is made up of 15 amino acids. CDR1 is SGHRS, CDR2 YFSETQ, per germline. The CDR3 loop is CASSLELGGGTEAFF. Here the CDR3 DNA reads TGCGCCAGCAGCTTGGAGTTGGGGGGAGGGACTGAAGCTTTCTTT.

The CDR3 reads CASSPGWVGELFF. CDR3 bases: TGTGCCAGCAGCCCAGGGTGGGTCGGGGAGCTGTTTTTT. The J gene is TRBJ2-2, the V gene TRBV7-9; D is possibly TRBD1 (5 bases). The CDR3 loop spans 13 amino acids. Looked up from germline, CDR1 is SEHNR and CDR2 is FQNEAQ (reference sequence). Trimming took off 5 bases at V and 7 bases at J, with 11 bases between the two ends.

This clone was counted once. This rearrangement joins TRBV29-1 to TRBJ1-4; D call uncertain. Germline assignment: CDR1 SQVTM and CDR2 ANQGSEA. V was trimmed by 6 bases and J by 7 bases, leaving 15 bases between them. The CDR3 is 13 residues long. Here the CDR3 reads CSVSVLGSEKLFF. CDR3 bases: TGCAGCGTATCAGTCCTAGGTAGTGAAAAACTGTTTTTT.

The chain carries TRBV6-5 and TRBJ1-1; TRBD1 is a possible D gene (5 bases). Germline lookup yields CDR1 MNHEY and CDR2 SVGAGI. This CDR3 contains 13 residues. V dropped 0 bases and J dropped 7 bases, with 9 bases sitting between them. CDR3 protein: CASSYSGGGEAFF. The CDR3 DNA sequence: TGTGCCAGCAGTTACTCGGGGGGTGGTGAAGCTTTCTTT.

This rearrangement joins TRBV5-5 to TRBJ1-1, with 10 bases fitting TRBD1. The CDR3 extends over 15 amino acids. V shed 4 bases, J shed 1 base, and the junction held 4 bases outside the gene matches. Looked up from germline, CDR1 is SGHKS and CDR2 is YYEKEE (reference sequence). The CDR3 reads CASSLRTGGNTEAFF. CDR3 sequence (DNA): TGTGCCAGCAGCCTACGGACAGGGGGGAACACTGAAGCTTTCTTT.

This clone has a handful of counts. This chain joins TRBV27 and TRBJ2-6; no firm D call. This CDR3 contains 14 residues. Germline V gene data show CDR1 as MNHEY and CDR2 as SMNVEV (reference sequence). V lost 3 bases and J 3 bases, leaving 6 bases between the germline ends. For the CDR3, the DNA is TGTGCCAGCAGTTTCCAGGTTGGGGCCAACGTCCTGACTTTC. Translated, it gives CASSFQVGANVLTF.

V and J are TRBV18 and TRBJ2-7, with D perhaps TRBD2 (5 bases). CDR3 size: 15 residues. Trimming shortened V by 3 bases and J by 7 bases, and 19 bases separated the two germline ends. CDR1 and CDR2 (germline): KGHSH, LQKENI. CDR3 in DNA: TGTGCCAGCTCACCCCCGGTTGGCAGAGGGAAGGAGCAGTACTTC. Amino acid sequence: CASSPPVGRGKEQYF.

This rearrangement joins TRBV6-6 to TRBJ1-1; 8 nucleotides line up with TRBD1. This CDR3 has 14 residues. Unmatched junction bases numbered 4, after V lost 6 bases and J lost 1 base. Germline loops: CDR1 MNHNY, CDR2 SVGAGI (reference sequence). CDR3 sequence: CASRKTGENTEAFF. CDR3 sequence (DNA): TGTGCCAGCAGAAAGACAGGGGAGAACACTGAAGCTTTCTTT.

V is TRBV9 and J is TRBJ1-2; TRBD1 aligns across 10 bases. The CDR3 length is 15 residues. The germline V gene encodes CDR1 SGDLS and CDR2 YYNGEE. The trim removed 5 bases at V and 6 bases at J, leaving 10 bases unmatched. The CDR3 DNA sequence: TGTGCCAGCAGAGGTGCCACCGGGACAGGGGATGGCTACACCTTC. Its translation: CASRGATGTGDGYTF.

The chain recombines TRBV7-8 with TRBJ1-2; 10 bases agree with TRBD1. The CDR3 has 15 residues. Germline CDR1 reads SGHVS; CDR2 reads FQNEAQ. V trimming: 3 bases; J trimming: 4 bases; junction bases outside the gene matches: 5. CDR3 nucleotides: TGTGCCAGCAGCTTGACAGGGGGCCTCGGCTATGGCTACACCTTC. Translating it yields CASSLTGGLGYGYTF.